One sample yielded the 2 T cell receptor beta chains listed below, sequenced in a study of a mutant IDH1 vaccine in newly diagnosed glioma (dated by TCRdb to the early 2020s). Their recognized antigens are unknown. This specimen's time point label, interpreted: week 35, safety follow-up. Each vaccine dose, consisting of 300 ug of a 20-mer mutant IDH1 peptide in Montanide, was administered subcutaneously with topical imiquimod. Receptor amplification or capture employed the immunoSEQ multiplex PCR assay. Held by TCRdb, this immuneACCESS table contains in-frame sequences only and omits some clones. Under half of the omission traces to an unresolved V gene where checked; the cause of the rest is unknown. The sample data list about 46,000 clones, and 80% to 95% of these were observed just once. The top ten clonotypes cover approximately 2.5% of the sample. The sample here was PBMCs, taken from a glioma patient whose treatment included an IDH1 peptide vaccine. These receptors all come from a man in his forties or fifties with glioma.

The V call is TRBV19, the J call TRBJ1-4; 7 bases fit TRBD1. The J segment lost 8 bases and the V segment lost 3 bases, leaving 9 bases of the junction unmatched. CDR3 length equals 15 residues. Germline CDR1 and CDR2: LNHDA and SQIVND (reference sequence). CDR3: CASSIYRGPGEKLFF. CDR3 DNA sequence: TGTGCCAGTAGTATCTACAGGGGACCGGGAGAAAAACTGTTTTTT.

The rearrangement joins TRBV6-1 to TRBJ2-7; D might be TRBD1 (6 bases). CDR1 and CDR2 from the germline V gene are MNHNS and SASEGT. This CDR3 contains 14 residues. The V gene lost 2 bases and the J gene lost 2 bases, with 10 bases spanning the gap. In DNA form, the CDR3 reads TGTGCCAGCAGTGAATTGGGACACCCCTACGAGCAGTACTTC. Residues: CASSELGHPYEQYF.